Here is one TCR beta chain with its context. This specimen belongs to a study of T-cell memory formation after mild COVID-19. MiXCR, applied by TCRdb to the 5' RACE reads, yields one record per CDR3 protein. The profile shows 290,000 or so distinct CDR3 sequences, roughly a fifth of them singletons. Per the germline V gene, CDR1 is MNHEY and CDR2 is SMNVEV (reference sequence). This CDR3 contains 16 residues. V was pared by 2 bases and J by 7 bases, with 15 bases between. The V gene is TRBV27, the J gene TRBJ1-6, with a weak D call TRBD1 (5 bases). This TCR was sampled from a man between 18 and 35 years old who had mild COVID-19 (a few samples of this study predate the infection). Cell type and time point are not known. The sequencing input was PBMCs or a T cell subset sorted from them (not recorded which). CDR3 sequence (DNA): TGTGCCAGCAGTTTACTCGCGGGGCGAGGGAATTCACCCCTCCACTTT. It yields the protein CASSLLAGRGNSPLHF.